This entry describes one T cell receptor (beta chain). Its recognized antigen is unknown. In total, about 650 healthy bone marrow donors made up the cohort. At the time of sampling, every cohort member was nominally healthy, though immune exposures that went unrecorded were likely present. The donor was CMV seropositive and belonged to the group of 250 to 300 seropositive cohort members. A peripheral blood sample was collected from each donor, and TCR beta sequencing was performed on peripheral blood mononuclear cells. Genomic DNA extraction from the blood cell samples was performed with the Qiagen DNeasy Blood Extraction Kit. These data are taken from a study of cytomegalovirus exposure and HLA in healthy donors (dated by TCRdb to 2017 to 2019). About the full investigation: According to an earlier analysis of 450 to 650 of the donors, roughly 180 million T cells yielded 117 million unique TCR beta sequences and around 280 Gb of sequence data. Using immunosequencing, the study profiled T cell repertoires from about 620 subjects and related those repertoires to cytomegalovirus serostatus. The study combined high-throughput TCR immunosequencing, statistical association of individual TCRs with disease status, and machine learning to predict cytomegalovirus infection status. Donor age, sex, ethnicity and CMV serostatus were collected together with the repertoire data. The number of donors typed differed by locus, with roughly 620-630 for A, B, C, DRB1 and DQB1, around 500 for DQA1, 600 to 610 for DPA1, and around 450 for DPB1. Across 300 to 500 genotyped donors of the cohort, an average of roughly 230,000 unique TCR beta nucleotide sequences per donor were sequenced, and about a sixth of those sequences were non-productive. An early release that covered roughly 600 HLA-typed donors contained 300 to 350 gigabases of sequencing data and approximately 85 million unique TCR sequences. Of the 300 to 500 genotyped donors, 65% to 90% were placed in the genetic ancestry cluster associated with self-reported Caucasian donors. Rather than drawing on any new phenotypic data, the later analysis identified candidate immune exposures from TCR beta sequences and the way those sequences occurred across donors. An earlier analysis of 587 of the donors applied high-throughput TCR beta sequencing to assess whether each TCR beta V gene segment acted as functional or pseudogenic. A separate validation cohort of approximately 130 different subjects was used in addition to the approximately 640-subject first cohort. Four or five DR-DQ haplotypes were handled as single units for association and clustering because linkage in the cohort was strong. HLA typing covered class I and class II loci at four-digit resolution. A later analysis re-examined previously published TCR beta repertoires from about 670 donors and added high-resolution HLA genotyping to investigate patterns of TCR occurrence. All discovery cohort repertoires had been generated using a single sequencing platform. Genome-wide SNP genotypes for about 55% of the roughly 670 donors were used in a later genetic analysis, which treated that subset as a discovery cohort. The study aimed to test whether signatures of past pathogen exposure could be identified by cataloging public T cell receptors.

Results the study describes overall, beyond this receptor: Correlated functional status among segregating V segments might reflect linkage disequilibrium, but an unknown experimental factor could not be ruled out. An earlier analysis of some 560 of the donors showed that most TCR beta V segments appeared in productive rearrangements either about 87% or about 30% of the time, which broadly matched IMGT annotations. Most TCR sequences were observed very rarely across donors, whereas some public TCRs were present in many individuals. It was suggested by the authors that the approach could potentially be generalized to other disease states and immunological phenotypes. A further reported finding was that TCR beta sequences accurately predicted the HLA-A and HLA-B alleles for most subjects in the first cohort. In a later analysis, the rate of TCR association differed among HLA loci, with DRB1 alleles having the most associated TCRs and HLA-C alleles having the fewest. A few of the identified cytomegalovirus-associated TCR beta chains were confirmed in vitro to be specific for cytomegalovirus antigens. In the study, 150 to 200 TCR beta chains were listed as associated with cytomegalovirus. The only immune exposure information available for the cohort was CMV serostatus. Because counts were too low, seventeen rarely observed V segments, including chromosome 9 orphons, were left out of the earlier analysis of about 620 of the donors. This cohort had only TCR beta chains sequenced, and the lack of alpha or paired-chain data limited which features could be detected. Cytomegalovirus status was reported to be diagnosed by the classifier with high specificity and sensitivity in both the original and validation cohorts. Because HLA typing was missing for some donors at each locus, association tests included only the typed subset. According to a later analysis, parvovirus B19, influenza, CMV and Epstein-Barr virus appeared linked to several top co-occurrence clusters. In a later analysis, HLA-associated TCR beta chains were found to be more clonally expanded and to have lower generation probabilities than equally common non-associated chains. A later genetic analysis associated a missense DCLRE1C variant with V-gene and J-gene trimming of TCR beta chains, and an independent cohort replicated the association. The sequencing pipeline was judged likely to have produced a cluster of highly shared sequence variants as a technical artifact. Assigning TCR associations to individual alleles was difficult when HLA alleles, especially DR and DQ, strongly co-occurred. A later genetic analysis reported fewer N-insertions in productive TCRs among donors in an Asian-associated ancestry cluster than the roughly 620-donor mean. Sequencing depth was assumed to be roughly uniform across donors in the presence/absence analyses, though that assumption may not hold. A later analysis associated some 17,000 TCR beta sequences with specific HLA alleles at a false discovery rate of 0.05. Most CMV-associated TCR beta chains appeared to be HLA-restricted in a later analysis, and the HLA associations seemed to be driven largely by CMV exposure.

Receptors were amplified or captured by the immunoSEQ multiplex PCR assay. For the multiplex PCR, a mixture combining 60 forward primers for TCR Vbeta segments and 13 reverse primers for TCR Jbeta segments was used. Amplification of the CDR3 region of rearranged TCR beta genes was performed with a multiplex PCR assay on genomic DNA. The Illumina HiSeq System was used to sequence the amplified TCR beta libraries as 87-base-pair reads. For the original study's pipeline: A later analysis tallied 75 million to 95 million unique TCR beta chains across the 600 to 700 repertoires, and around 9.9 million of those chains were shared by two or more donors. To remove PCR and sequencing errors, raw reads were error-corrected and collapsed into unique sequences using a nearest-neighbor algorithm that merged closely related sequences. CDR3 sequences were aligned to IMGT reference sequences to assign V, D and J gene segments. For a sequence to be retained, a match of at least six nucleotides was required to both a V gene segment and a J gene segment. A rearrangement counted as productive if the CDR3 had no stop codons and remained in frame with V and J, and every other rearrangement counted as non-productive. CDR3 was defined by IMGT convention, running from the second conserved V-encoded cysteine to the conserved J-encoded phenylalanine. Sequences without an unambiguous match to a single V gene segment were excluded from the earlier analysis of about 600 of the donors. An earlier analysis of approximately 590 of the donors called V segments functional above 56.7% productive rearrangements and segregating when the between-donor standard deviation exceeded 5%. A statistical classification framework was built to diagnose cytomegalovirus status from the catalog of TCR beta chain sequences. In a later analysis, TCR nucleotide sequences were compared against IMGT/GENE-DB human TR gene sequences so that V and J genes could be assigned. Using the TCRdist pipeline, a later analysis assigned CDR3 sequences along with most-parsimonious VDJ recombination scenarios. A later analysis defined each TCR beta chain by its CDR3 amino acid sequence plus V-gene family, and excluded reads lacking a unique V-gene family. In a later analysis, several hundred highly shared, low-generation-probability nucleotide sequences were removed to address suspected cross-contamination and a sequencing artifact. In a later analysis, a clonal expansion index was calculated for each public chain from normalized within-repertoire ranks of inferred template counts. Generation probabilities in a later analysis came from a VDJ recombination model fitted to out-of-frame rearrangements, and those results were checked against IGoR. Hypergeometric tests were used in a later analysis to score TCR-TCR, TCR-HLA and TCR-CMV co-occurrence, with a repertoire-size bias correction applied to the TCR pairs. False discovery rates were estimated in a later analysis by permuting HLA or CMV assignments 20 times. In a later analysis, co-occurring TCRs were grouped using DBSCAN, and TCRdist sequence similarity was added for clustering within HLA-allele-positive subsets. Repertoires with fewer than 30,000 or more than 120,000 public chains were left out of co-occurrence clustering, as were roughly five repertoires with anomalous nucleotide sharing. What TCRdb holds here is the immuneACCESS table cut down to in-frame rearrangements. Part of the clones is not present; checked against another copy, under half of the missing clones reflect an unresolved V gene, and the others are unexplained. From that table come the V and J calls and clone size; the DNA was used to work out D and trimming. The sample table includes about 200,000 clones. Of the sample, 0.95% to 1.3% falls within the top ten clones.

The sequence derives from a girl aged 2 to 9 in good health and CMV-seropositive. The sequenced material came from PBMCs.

The CDR3 is CASSINSQETQYF. The base sequence is TGTGCCAGTAGTATAAACTCCCAAGAGACCCAGTACTTC. The chain links TRBV19 with TRBJ2-5, with the D gene uncertain. V lost 2 bases and J lost 1 base; the stretch between them is 5 bases long. CDR1 and CDR2, per the germline V gene (reference sequence), are LNHDA and SQIVND. Measured from the cysteine to the phenylalanine, the CDR3 is 13 residues long. Left in the record is the CDR3 DNA by itself, 39 bases read in frame from the first base.